The 5 T cell receptor beta chains given below trace back to one sample, sequenced in a study of cytomegalovirus exposure and HLA in healthy donors. The PCR employed 60 Vbeta primers together with 13 Jbeta primers. Sequencing was performed with immunoSEQ multiplex PCR; in TCRdb, only in-frame clones are kept and a portion is missing. Of 200,000 to 250,000 clones listed, 70% to 90% are singletons. The sequenced sample consisted of PBMCs. The source is a man aged 25 to 40 in good health and CMV-seronegative.

This clone was observed a handful of times. The CDR3 reads CASRDASGGKADTQYF. CDR3 DNA sequence: TGTGCCAGCAGGGATGCTAGCGGGGGTAAGGCAGATACGCAGTATTTT. The rearrangement joins TRBV6-6 to TRBJ2-3; 10 positions match TRBD2. Germline V gene data show CDR1 as MNHNY and CDR2 as SVGAGI (reference sequence). The CDR3 spans 16 residues. J was trimmed by 4 bases and V by 6 bases; bases with no gene match: 10.

The chain joins TRBV5-1 to TRBJ1-1; no clear D gene. Germline V gene data show CDR1 as SGHRS and CDR2 as YFSETQ. V lost 0 bases to trimming and J lost 0 bases, with 9 bases between them. CDR3 length: 15 residues. This CDR3 is CASSLERALNTEAFF. CDR3 DNA: TGCGCCAGCAGCTTGGAGAGGGCGTTGAACACTGAAGCTTTCTTT.

The rearrangement links TRBV20-1 to TRBJ2-3; D not certain. The germline CDR1 and CDR2 sequences are DFQATT and SNEGSKA (reference sequence). V lost 6 bases and J lost 6, with 10 bases in between. This CDR3 is built from 11 residues. The CDR3 DNA reads TGCAGTGCCCTGGCTCATGATACGCAGTATTTT. Translated: CSALAHDTQYF.

V usage is TRBV7-2 and J usage is TRBJ1-1; tentatively, D is TRBD1 (5 bases). The CDR3 length is 19 residues. Germline CDR1 SGHTA, CDR2 FQGNSA. Trimming stripped 1 base from V and 4 bases from J, with 25 bases between. In DNA, the CDR3 is TGTGCCAGCAGCTTAGATTGGGTCCGACGGGGGGGGTTGCGCACTGAAGCTTTCTTT. This translates into CASSLDWVRRGGLRTEAFF.

This chain links TRBV10-1 with TRBJ2-1, with 7 positions matching TRBD2. The CDR3 length is 15 residues. Germline V CDR1 and CDR2: WNHNN, SYGVQD (reference sequence). V was clipped by 4 bases and J by 11 bases; unmatched bases: 14. CDR3 protein: CASSGPAGSARQQFF. Written as DNA, the CDR3 is TGCGCCAGCAGTGGCCCAGCGGGGTCGGCTAGACAGCAGTTCTTC.